The clone carrying this T cell receptor beta chain was counted a few times. What it binds is not known. Healthy Caucasian donors formed the entire cohort. This entry belongs to a study of identical twins. Study outcomes and limitations: Among monozygotic twins, out-of-frame TCR alpha sharing exceeded what models predicted.

Template switching, a step in the protocol, added a universal primer site, and cDNA carried unique molecular identifiers. A single record per CDR3 protein comes from TCRdb applying MiXCR to the 5' RACE reads. The repertoire holds 1.5 million to 2 million distinct CDR3 sequences, more than 30% seen once, with around 0.25% in the top ten. Per germline, CDR1 SNHLY and CDR2 FYNNEI. CDR3 size: 14 residues. With 8 bases clipped from V and 1 base from J, the junction kept 4 bases outside the gene matches. The rearrangement uses TRBV2 and TRBJ2-1; 8 bases are shared with TRBD2. The clonotype was recovered from a newborn girl in good health. The sequenced sample consisted of cord blood. CDR3 coding DNA: TGTGCCAGCCAGCGGGGGCTGTCCTACAATGAGCAGTTCTTC. It encodes CASQRGLSYNEQFF. Full variable domain (rest looked up from reference TRBV2 and TRBJ2-1): EPEVTQTPSHQVTQMGQEVILRCVPISNHLYFYWYRQILGQKVEFLVSFYNNEISEKSEIFDDQFSVERPDGSNFTLKIRSTKLEDSAMYFCASQRGLSYNEQFFGPGTRLTVL.